Listed here are 13 T cell receptor beta chains from one sample, sequenced in a study of graft-versus-host responses after intestinal transplantation. Produced via immunoSEQ multiplex PCR; TCRdb's table is partial and in-frame only. The table includes around 19,000 clones, around 44% detected once. The sequenced sample was alloreactive CD4+ T cells from a mixed lymphocyte reaction culture, obtained before intestinal transplant. Stated subset: CFSE-low proliferating T cells sorted from approximately 6-day pre-transplant mixed lymphocyte reaction (GvH or HvG direction). The receptors here all came from a human patient who received an intestinal transplant.

By proportion, this clone is medium-sized. The rearrangement links TRBV5-1 to TRBJ1-2; D call uncertain. This CDR3 has 12 residues. Trimming stripped 0 bases from V and 7 bases from J, with 7 bases between. The germline V gene encodes CDR1 SGHRS and CDR2 YFSETQ. The CDR3 nucleotides read TGCGCCAGCAGCTTGGGAGGGCGTGGCTACACCTTC. Translation: CASSLGGRGYTF.

The table lists this clone with a few counts. CDR3 bases: TGCGCCAGCAGTGGGAGAATCACCGGGGAGCTGTTTTTT. Translation: CASSGRITGELFF. The V call is TRBV10-1, the J call TRBJ2-2; no definite D call. The V gene's germline CDR1 is WNHNN and CDR2 SYGVQD (reference sequence). The CDR3 extends over 13 amino acids. Trimming took off 4 bases at V and 4 bases at J, with 7 bases between the two ends.

This clone has a handful of counts. The chain uses TRBV7-9 and TRBJ2-5; 10 bases are a match to TRBD2. V was clipped by 1 base and J by 2 bases; unmatched bases: 4. The CDR3 extends over 16 amino acids. Germline V gene data show CDR1 as SEHNR and CDR2 as FQNEAQ (reference sequence). The CDR3 region has the DNA TGTGCCAGCAGCTTAGGGGTAGCGGGGGGACAAGAGACCCAGTACTTC. Protein product: CASSLGVAGGQETQYF.

This chain links TRBV7-9 with TRBJ1-1; a weak D match, TRBD1 (6 bases). Germline V lookup: CDR1 SEHNR, CDR2 FQNEAQ (reference sequence). The length of the CDR3 is 13 residues. V was pared by 3 bases and J by 5 bases, with 10 bases between. The CDR3 coding sequence is TGTGCCAGCAGCTTCACAGGGACGACTGAAGCTTTCTTT. Its translation is CASSFTGTTEAFF.

The chain carries TRBV5-1 and TRBJ2-3, with no clear D. Germline V gene sequence: CDR1 SGHRS, CDR2 YFSETQ. Trimming shortened V by 2 bases and J by 4 bases, and 5 bases separated the two germline ends. CDR3 length equals 12 residues. The CDR3 nucleotides are TGCGCCAGCAGCTTTGGCCCAGATACGCAGTATTTT. Translated: CASSFGPDTQYF.

This clone was detected once. The chain recombines TRBV16 with TRBJ1-1; the D gene is possibly TRBD1 (6 bases). Germline V gene sequence: CDR1 KGHSY, CDR2 FQNENV. Trimming removed 4 bases at V and 3 bases at J, with 12 bases between. CDR3 size: 14 residues. Here the CDR3 reads CASSRSTGYTEAFF. DNA of the CDR3: TGTGCCAGCAGCCGCAGTACAGGGTACACTGAAGCTTTCTTT.

DNA for the CDR3: TGTGCCAGCAGTTACCCTGACATACCAAACATTCAGTACTTC. Translation gives CASSYPDIPNIQYF. V gene TRBV6-6 combines with J gene TRBJ2-4; D unclear. V lost 2 bases and J 6 bases, leaving 11 bases between the germline ends. The CDR3 length is 14 residues. Germline V gene sequence: CDR1 MNHNY, CDR2 SVGAGI (reference sequence).

This chain uses TRBV9 with TRBJ2-2; D may be TRBD1 (6 bases). With 0 bases removed from V and 2 bases from J, the gap between germline ends came to 14 bases. The CDR3 is made up of 17 amino acids. Germline V gene lookup returns CDR1 SGDLS and CDR2 YYNGEE. In DNA, the CDR3 is TGTGCCAGCAGCGTAGCCCCCCCGACAGGTAACACCGGGGAGCTGTTTTTT. It encodes CASSVAPPTGNTGELFF.

The rearrangement joins TRBV18 to TRBJ1-6; possible D gene TRBD1, 5 bases. Trimming took off 3 bases at V and 0 bases at J, with 12 bases between the two ends. The CDR3 covers 17 residues. Per the germline V gene, CDR1 is KGHSH and CDR2 is LQKENI. The DNA of the CDR3 is TGTGCCAGCTCACCCCTGACAGTGAGCTCCTATAATTCACCCCTCCACTTT. This encodes CASSPLTVSSYNSPLHF. The variable domain in full, with the rest retrieved from reference TRBV18 and TRBJ1-6, is NAGVMQNPRHLVRRRGQEARLRCSPMKGHSHVYWYRQLPEEGLKFMVYLQKENIIDESGMPKERFSAEFPKEGPSILRIQQVVRGDSAAYFCASSPLTVSSYNSPLHFGNGTRLTVT.

The chain recombines TRBV5-6 with TRBJ1-4; D perhaps matches TRBD1 (6 bases). The CDR3 sequence is 14 residues long. The V and J ends lost 2 bases and 6 bases respectively, with 11 bases between them. The germline V gene has CDR1 SGHDT and CDR2 YYEEEE. The CDR3 DNA reads TGTGCCAGCAGCTTCGGCCCAGGGGATGAAAAACTGTTTTTT. Amino acids: CASSFGPGDEKLFF.

V and J are TRBV7-6 and TRBJ1-2, with D perhaps TRBD1 (6 bases). The CDR3 extends over 13 amino acids. Germline CDR1 reads SGHVS; CDR2 reads FNYEAQ. Trimming removed 0 bases from V and 4 bases from J, with 6 bases in between. The CDR3 is CASSLAGGYGYTF. CDR3 bases: TGTGCCAGCAGCTTAGCAGGGGGCTATGGCTACACCTTC.

Here the CDR3 reads CASRAKMEGRLSEQYF. The CDR3 nucleotides are TGTGCCAGCAGGGCAAAGATGGAGGGGAGGCTCAGCGAGCAGTACTTC. The chain joins TRBV21-1 to TRBJ2-7; the D call in the table, TRBD2, was not verified against the DNA. TRBV21-1 is assigned pseudogene status. This CDR3 contains 16 residues.

The chain employs TRBV10-2 and TRBJ1-3; D is undetermined. The germline V and J ends were trimmed by 7 bases and 1 base, with 11 bases remaining between them. This CDR3 spans 14 amino acids. CDR1 WSHSY and CDR2 SAAADI come from the germline V gene. CDR3 nucleotides: TGCGCCAGCACAGCGGCGGGGTCTGGAAACACCATATATTTT. This codes for CASTAAGSGNTIYF.